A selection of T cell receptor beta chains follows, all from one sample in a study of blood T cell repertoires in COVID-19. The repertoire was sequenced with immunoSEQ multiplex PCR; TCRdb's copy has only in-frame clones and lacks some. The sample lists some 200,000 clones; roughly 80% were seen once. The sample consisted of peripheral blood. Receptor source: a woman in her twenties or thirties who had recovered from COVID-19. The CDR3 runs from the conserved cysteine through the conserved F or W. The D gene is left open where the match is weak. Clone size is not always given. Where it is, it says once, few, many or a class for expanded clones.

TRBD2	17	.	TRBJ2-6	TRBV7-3	TGTGCCAGCAGCCCGACTAGCGGGAACTCTGGGGCCAACGTCCTGACTTTC	CASSPTSGNSGANVLTF
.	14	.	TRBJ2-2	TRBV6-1	TGTGCCAGCAGTGATCCGACAGGCACCGGGGAGCTGTTTTTT	CASSDPTGTGELFF
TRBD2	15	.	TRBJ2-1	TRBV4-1	TGCGCCAGCAGCCTACTAGCGGGAGTCTACAATGAGCAGTTCTTC	CASSLLAGVYNEQFF
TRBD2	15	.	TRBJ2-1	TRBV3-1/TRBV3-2	TGTGCCAGCAGCCCCAGCGGGAGGGCCTACAATGAGCAGTTCTTC	CASSPSGRAYNEQFF
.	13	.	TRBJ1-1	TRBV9	TGTGCCAGCAGCGTAGCTAAGAACACTGAAGCTTTCTTT	CASSVAKNTEAFF
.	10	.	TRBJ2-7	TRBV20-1	TGCAGTGCCGGCTCCTACGAGCAGTACTTC	CSAGSYEQYF
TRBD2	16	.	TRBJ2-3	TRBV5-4	TGTGCCAGCAGCATACTAGCGGGAGGGCCCACAGATACGCAGTATTTT	CASSILAGGPTDTQYF
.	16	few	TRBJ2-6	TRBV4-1	TGCGCCAGCAGCCAAGAGGAGGGCTCTGGGGCCAACGTCCTGACTTTC	CASSQEEGSGANVLTF
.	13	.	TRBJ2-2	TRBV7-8	TGTGCCAGCAGCTTTAGATTCACCGGGGAGCTGTTTTTT	CASSFRFTGELFF
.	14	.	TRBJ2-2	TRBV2	TGTGCCGGTATGGGGGCCTTGAACACCGGGGAGCTGTTTTTT	CAGMGALNTGELFF
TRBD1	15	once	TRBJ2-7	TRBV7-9	TGTGCCAGCAGCCCCTCCGGGACAGGGGCCTACGAGCAGTACTTC	CASSPSGTGAYEQYF
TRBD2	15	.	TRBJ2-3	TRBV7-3	TGTGCCAGCAGCCGGACTAGCGGGAGAACAGATACGCAGTATTTT	CASSRTSGRTDTQYF
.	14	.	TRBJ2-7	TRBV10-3	TGTGCCATCAGTGAGTCTAAAGGGGTCTACGAGCAGTACTTC	CAISESKGVYEQYF
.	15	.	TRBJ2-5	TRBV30	TGTGCCTGGAGTTGGGAGACAGGCCACCAAGAGACCCAGTACTTC	CAWSWETGHQETQYF
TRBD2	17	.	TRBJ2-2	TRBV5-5	TGTGCCAGCAGCTTTTACCTGGCGGGAGTTAACACCGGGGAGCTGTTTTTT	CASSFYLAGVNTGELFF
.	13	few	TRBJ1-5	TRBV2	TGTGCCAGCAGTGAGGCAGGATATCAGCCCCAGCATTTT	CASSEAGYQPQHF
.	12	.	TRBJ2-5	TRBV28	TGTGCCAGCGAGGCTAGCCAAGAGACCCAGTACTTC	CASEASQETQYF
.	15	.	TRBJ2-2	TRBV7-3	TGTGCCAGCAGCAAGGGACTTGGAAACACCGGGGAGCTGTTTTTT	CASSKGLGNTGELFF
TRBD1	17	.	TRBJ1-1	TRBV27	TGTGCCAGCACTCCTGGACAGGGGATTCTAATGAACACTGAAGCTTTCTTT	CASTPGQGILMNTEAFF
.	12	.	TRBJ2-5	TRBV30	TGTGCCTGGGCTAGAGACCTAGAGACCCAGTACTTC	CAWARDLETQYF
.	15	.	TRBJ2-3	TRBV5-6	TGTGCCAGCAGCGACCCTCAGCGGCTCACAGATACGCAGTATTTT	CASSDPQRLTDTQYF
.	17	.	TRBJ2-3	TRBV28	TGTGCCAGCAGTTTTCTTCGTGGGGGCACTAGCACAGATACGCAGTATTTT	CASSFLRGGTSTDTQYF
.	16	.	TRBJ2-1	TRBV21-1	TGTGCCAGCGAGTTGACTAGCGAGATAACCTACAATGAGCAGTTCTTC	CASELTSEITYNEQFF
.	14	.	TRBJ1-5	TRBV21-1	TGTGCCAGCAGCAACCTGGACAGATTTCAGCCCCAGCATTTT	CASSNLDRFQPQHF
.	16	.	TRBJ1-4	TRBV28	TGTGCCAGCAGACCCCGACACTTGGTCTCTAATGAAAAACTGTTTTTT	CASRPRHLVSNEKLFF
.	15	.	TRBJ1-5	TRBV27	TGTGCCAGCAGTTTAGCAGGGGCAGGCAATCAGCCCCAGCATTTT	CASSLAGAGNQPQHF
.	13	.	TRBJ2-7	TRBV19	TGTGCCAGTAGTATAGGAGATACCTACGAGCAGTACTTC	CASSIGDTYEQYF
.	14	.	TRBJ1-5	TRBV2	TGTGCCAGCAGTGATGGACAGTCCGATCAGCCCCAGCATTTT	CASSDGQSDQPQHF
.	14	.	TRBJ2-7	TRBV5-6	TGTGCCAGCAGCCGGGGGGACACCCTCTACGAGCAGTACTTC	CASSRGDTLYEQYF
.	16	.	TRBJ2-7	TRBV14	TGTGCCAGCAGCCAAGGTGGGAGACTACCATTCTACGAGCAGTACTTC	CASSQGGRLPFYEQYF
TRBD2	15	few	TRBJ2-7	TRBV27	TGTGCCAGCAGTTTTATGACTAGCGGGGCCTACGAGCAGTACTTC	CASSFMTSGAYEQYF
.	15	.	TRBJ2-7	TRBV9	TGTGCCAGCAGCGTAGCGCTAGCGCCTACCTACGAGCAGTACTTC	CASSVALAPTYEQYF
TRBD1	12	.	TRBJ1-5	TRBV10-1	TGCGCCAGCAGTGGCCCCCAGGGGGGACATCATTTT	CASSGPQGGHHF
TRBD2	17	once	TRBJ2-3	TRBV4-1	TGCGCCAGCAGCCAAGAGCCGGCGGGAGGGATCCCAGATACGCAGTATTTT	CASSQEPAGGIPDTQYF
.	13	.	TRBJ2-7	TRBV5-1	TGCGCCAGCAGCTTAAGAAGTGCGGGCGAGCAGTACTTC	CASSLRSAGEQYF
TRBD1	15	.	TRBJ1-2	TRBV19	TGTGCCAGTAGTAACAGGGGGCCGAGTAACTATGGCTACACCTTC	CASSNRGPSNYGYTF
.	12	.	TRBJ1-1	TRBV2	TGTGCCAGCAGGGACGACAGGCCGTGGGCTTTCTTT	CASRDDRPWAFF
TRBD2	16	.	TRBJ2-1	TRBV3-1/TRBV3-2	TGTGCCAGCAGCCAACAACTAGCGGGAGTCTACAATGAGCAGTTCTTC	CASSQQLAGVYNEQFF
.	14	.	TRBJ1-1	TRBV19	TGTGCCAGTAGTAAACCCCGAAGGGGCACTGAAGCTTTCTTT	CASSKPRRGTEAFF
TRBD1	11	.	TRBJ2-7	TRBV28	TGTGTTACGGGACAGGGCTACGAGCAGTACTTC	CVTGQGYEQYF
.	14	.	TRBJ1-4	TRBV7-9	TGTGCCAGCAGCCCGAGCGGGAGCAAGGAAAAACTGTTTTTT	CASSPSGSKEKLFF
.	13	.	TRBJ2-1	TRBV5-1	TGCGCCAGCAGCTTGTCCGGGATGGGCGGGCAGTTCTTC	CASSLSGMGGQFF
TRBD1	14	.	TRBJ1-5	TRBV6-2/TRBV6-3	TGTGCCAGCAGCGACAGGGATCTCGGTCAGCCCCAGCATTTT	CASSDRDLGQPQHF
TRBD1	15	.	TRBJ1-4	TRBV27	TGTGCCAGCAGTCCCCGGACAGGGACGAATGAAAAACTGTTTTTT	CASSPRTGTNEKLFF
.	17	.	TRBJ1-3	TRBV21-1	TGTGCCAGCACCCTAGTAAGGGGCATTAGCTCTGGAAACACCATATATTTT	CASTLVRGISSGNTIYF
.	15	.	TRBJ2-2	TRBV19	TGTGCCAGTAGTCCCCGACTAGGTAACACCGGGGAGCTGTTTTTT	CASSPRLGNTGELFF
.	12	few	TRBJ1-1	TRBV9	TGTGCCAGCAGCCCTGGGGGGGCTGAAGCTTTCTTT	CASSPGGAEAFF
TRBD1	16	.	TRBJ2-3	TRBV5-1	TGCGCCAGCAGCTCGCCCCGACAGGGTCCCGCAGATACGCAGTATTTT	CASSSPRQGPADTQYF
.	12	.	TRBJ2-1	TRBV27	TGTGCCAGCCTCTCGGGCGGGGATGAGCAGTTCTTC	CASLSGGDEQFF
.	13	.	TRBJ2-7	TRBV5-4	TGTGCCAGCAGCGACGACAAGACCTACGAGCAGTACTTC	CASSDDKTYEQYF